The 29 T cell receptor beta chains given below trace back to one sample, sequenced in a study of regulatory dendritic cells for organ transplantation. These receptors have no known antigen. Sorted subsets were CFSE-labeled and cultured approximately 5 days with allogeneic dendritic cells. Some clones are missing from TCRdb's copy, which holds only in-frame ones; the method was immunoSEQ multiplex PCR. Here the sample spans 20,000 or so clones, around 85% being singletons. The sample comprised naive CD4+ T cells from blood cultured with regulatory dendritic cells. The subset was: CD45RA+ naive T cells. These receptors all stem from a human donor in good health.

This clone has only a few counts. The chain combines TRBV9 with TRBJ1-1, with D perhaps matching TRBD1 (6 bases). CDR3 length: 12 residues. The V gene lost 0 bases and the J gene lost 10 bases, with 10 bases spanning the gap. Germline V gene lookup returns CDR1 SGDLS and CDR2 YYNGEE. This chain's CDR3 is CASSVGGGRAFF. CDR3 nucleotides: TGTGCCAGCAGCGTAGGCGGGGGGCGAGCTTTCTTT.

The V call is TRBV10-3, the J call TRBJ2-3; TRBD2 matches 11 bases. Per germline, CDR1 ENHRY and CDR2 SYGVKD. This CDR3 region has 14 residues. V trimming: 11 bases; J trimming: 3 bases; junction bases outside the gene matches: 7. The CDR3: CALSPSGGTDTQYF. As DNA, the CDR3 is TGTGCCCTCTCACCTAGCGGGGGGACAGATACGCAGTATTTT.

The chain links TRBV28 to TRBJ2-1, with unresolved D. The CDR3 loop spans 15 amino acids. Germline V lookup: CDR1 MDHEN, CDR2 SYDVKM. Trimming took 3 bases from V and 7 from J, leaving 16 bases between them. Here the CDR3 reads CASSLSRNPVNEQFF. The CDR3 region has the DNA TGTGCCAGCAGTTTGTCCAGGAATCCCGTAAATGAGCAGTTCTTC.

The rearrangement uses TRBV7-2 and TRBJ1-5; TRBD1 matches 7 bases. The germline CDR1 and CDR2 sequences are SGHTA and FQGNSA. V dropped 4 bases and J dropped 2; count of bases not matched to a gene: 17. There are 19 residues in the CDR3. Here the CDR3 DNA reads TGTGCCAGCAGCTCCGACTTAGGGAGACAGGGAATTGGCAATCAGCCCCAGCATTTT. It yields the protein CASSSDLGRQGIGNQPQHF.

This chain connects TRBV18 to TRBJ1-1; perhaps TRBD1 as D (5 bases). The CDR3 has 16 amino acids. CDR1 is KGHSH, CDR2 LQKENI, per germline. With 3 bases removed from V and 1 base from J, the gap between germline ends came to 15 bases. The CDR3 bases are TGTGCCAGCTCACCCACCCATAAAACAGGGAACACTGAAGCTTTCTTT. As protein: CASSPTHKTGNTEAFF.

This clone was observed a handful of times. The chain employs TRBV7-3 and TRBJ2-6; D unclear. Germline V gene sequence: CDR1 SGHTA, CDR2 FQGTGA. This CDR3 region has 16 residues. V dropped 1 base and J dropped 4 bases, with 11 bases sitting between them. CDR3 sequence reads: CASSLIGPLGANVLTF. The CDR3 DNA follows: TGTGCCAGCAGCTTAATAGGGCCTCTGGGGGCCAACGTCCTGACTTTC.

This clone showed up just a few times. The DNA of the CDR3 is TGTGCCTGGAGCACTACAGGGAATTCACCCCTCCACTTT. Encoded protein: CAWSTTGNSPLHF. V is TRBV30 and J is TRBJ1-6, with D possibly matching TRBD1 (6 bases). This CDR3 has 13 amino acids. The V end was cut by 3 bases, the J end by 7 bases, with 10 bases between. Germline CDR1 and CDR2: GTSNPN and SVGIG (reference sequence).

The chain combines TRBV29-1 with TRBJ2-4, with D perhaps assigned TRBD1 or TRBD2 (5 bases each). Germline V gene lookup returns CDR1 SQVTM and CDR2 ANQGSEA. The CDR3 spans 15 residues. The V end was cut by 4 bases, the J end by 9 bases, with 22 bases between. Here the CDR3 DNA reads TGCAGCGTTGCGGGCCTCCCGGGACCCTTTGGCATTCAGTACTTC. As protein: CSVAGLPGPFGIQYF.

The V call is TRBV4-2, the J call TRBJ1-1; D remains ambiguous. The germline CDR1 and CDR2 sequences are LGHNA and YNFKEQ. CDR3 size: 15 residues. The V end was cut by 4 bases, the J end by 1 base, with 13 bases between. CDR3 in amino acids: CASSLEGDKNTEAFF. The CDR3, as DNA: TGTGCCAGCAGCCTCGAGGGAGATAAGAACACTGAAGCTTTCTTT.

The rearrangement links TRBV28 to TRBJ2-7; 8 nucleotides match TRBD2. The V segment lost 8 bases and the J segment 5 bases; nucleotides outside the gene matches: 14. CDR3 size: 15 residues. Germline loops: CDR1 MDHEN, CDR2 SYDVKM. In DNA, the CDR3 is TGTGCCAGCCACCCCCCGGGACTAGGGGCGAACGAGCAGTACTTC. Protein: CASHPPGLGANEQYF.

V usage is TRBV9 and J usage is TRBJ2-2, with D uncertain. The CDR3 spans 12 residues. Looked up from germline, CDR1 is SGDLS and CDR2 is YYNGEE. Trimming cost V 3 bases and J 6 bases, with 6 bases left between them. CDR3 DNA sequence: TGTGCCAGCAGCGCGGTTCCCGGGGAGCTGTTTTTT. Its translation: CASSAVPGELFF.

V usage is TRBV27 and J usage is TRBJ1-5; 7 nucleotides agree with TRBD1. V lost 5 bases, J lost 4 bases, and 5 bases stayed unmatched. The length of the CDR3 is 14 residues. Looked up from germline, CDR1 is MNHEY and CDR2 is SMNVEV (reference sequence). CDR3 region: CASSQNRGNQPQHF. DNA of the CDR3: TGTGCCAGCAGTCAAAACAGGGGTAATCAGCCCCAGCATTTT.

The gene calls are TRBV4-2 and TRBJ1-1, with D hard to call. The germline gives CDR1 LGHNA, CDR2 YNFKEQ. The CDR3 runs to 13 residues. V lost 3 bases to trimming and J lost 9 bases, with 14 bases between them. In nucleotides, the CDR3 is TGTGCCAGCAGCCAGGGGTGGAGAGCACAAGCTTTCTTT. The encoded protein is CASSQGWRAQAFF.

The genes are TRBV19 and TRBJ2-7; D is undetermined. CDR1 and CDR2 from the germline V gene are LNHDA and SQIVND (reference sequence). This CDR3 is 15 amino acids long. Trimming removed 1 base from V and 9 bases from J, with 19 bases in between. CDR3 nucleotides: TGTGCCAGTAGTATAGGAACCGGCTACTCAGAAGTGCAGTACTTC. Translating gives CASSIGTGYSEVQYF.

This clone has only one observation. V and J are TRBV28 and TRBJ1-1; 9 bases agree with TRBD1. Germline V gives CDR1 MDHEN, CDR2 SYDVKM. This CDR3 spans 15 amino acids. Trimming removed 6 bases from V and 1 base from J; junction bases left unmatched: 6. The CDR3 sequence: CASRRWTGENTEAFF. The CDR3 coding sequence is TGTGCCAGCAGACGCTGGACAGGGGAGAACACTGAAGCTTTCTTT.

The rearrangement uses TRBV19 and TRBJ1-1; D is unresolved. Trimming removed 3 bases from V and 3 bases from J, with 2 bases in between. This CDR3 has 11 residues. Germline-derived CDR1 and CDR2 are LNHDA and SQIVND (reference sequence). The CDR3 coding sequence is TGTGCCAGTAGTATGGACACTGAAGCTTTCTTT. It codes for CASSMDTEAFF.

This clone was observed once. The chain carries TRBV18 and TRBJ2-1; 11 nucleotides line up with TRBD2. The CDR3 sequence is 16 residues long. With 6 bases clipped from V and 0 bases from J, the junction kept 4 bases outside the gene matches. The V gene's germline CDR1 is KGHSH and CDR2 LQKENI. The CDR3 reads CASSQTSGNSYNEQFF. In DNA form, the CDR3 reads TGTGCCAGCTCCCAGACTAGCGGGAACTCCTACAATGAGCAGTTCTTC.

The J gene is TRBJ1-4, the V gene TRBV29-1; tentative D call: TRBD1 (6 bases). The CDR3 totals 14 residues. Germline CDR1 reads SQVTM; CDR2 reads ANQGSEA. V was clipped by 2 bases and J by 5 bases, with 12 bases between them. CDR3 amino acids: CSVELLGANEKLFF. In DNA, the CDR3 is TGCAGCGTTGAATTATTGGGGGCGAATGAAAAACTGTTTTTT.

The chain uses TRBV18 and TRBJ2-6; D remains ambiguous. Germline V gene data show CDR1 as KGHSH and CDR2 as LQKENI. Trimming shortened V by 3 bases and J by 2 bases, and 11 bases separated the two germline ends. The CDR3 extends over 16 amino acids. In nucleotides, the CDR3 is TGTGCCAGCTCACCCGTCTTGATTCCTGGGGCCAACGTCCTGACTTTC. Encoded protein: CASSPVLIPGANVLTF.

This chain links TRBV27 with TRBJ2-1; maybe TRBD2 (6 bases). Germline-derived CDR1 and CDR2 are MNHEY and SMNVEV (reference sequence). Trimming stripped 3 bases from V and 6 bases from J, with 12 bases between. The CDR3 totals 14 residues. The CDR3 is CASSFGGLSNEQFF. The CDR3 bases are TGTGCCAGCAGTTTTGGAGGGCTGTCCAATGAGCAGTTCTTC.

The chain is built from TRBV7-9 and TRBJ1-3, with no clear D. CDR1 is SEHNR and CDR2 is FQNEAQ in the germline V gene (reference sequence). The ends were cut back, 3 bases at V and 0 bases at J, with 6 bases in the middle. The CDR3 sequence is 14 residues long. Here the CDR3 DNA reads TGTGCCAGCAGCTTTCTCTCCTCTGGAAACACCATATATTTT. The encoded protein is CASSFLSSGNTIYF.

The DNA for the CDR3 is TGTGCCAGCAGTGGGGGACAGCGCAATCAGCCCCAGCATTTT. Its translation: CASSGGQRNQPQHF. This rearrangement joins TRBV2 to TRBJ1-5, with 7 bases aligning to TRBD1. The CDR3 loop spans 14 amino acids. Trimming took 4 bases from V and 2 from J; bases not matched to a gene: 2. Germline CDR1 reads SNHLY; CDR2 reads FYNNEI.

The chain recombines TRBV4-3 with TRBJ1-1; TRBD1 is a possible D gene (6 bases). V was clipped by 0 bases and J by 0 bases, with 20 bases between them. The CDR3 contains 19 residues. Germline CDR1 and CDR2: LGHNA and YSLEER. CDR3 sequence: CASSQDYFHREGMNTEAFF. The CDR3 region has the DNA TGCGCCAGCAGCCAAGATTATTTCCACAGGGAGGGGATGAACACTGAAGCTTTCTTT.

In nucleotides, the CDR3 is TGTGCCAGCAGTTTTGCAGTCCGGAGCGGGATGAACACTGAAGCTTTCTTT. Translation gives CASSFAVRSGMNTEAFF. This sequence joins TRBV28 and TRBJ1-1; D ambiguous. Looked up from germline, CDR1 is MDHEN and CDR2 is SYDVKM. The CDR3 consists of 17 residues. The V and J ends lost 3 bases and 0 bases respectively, with 17 bases between them.

This clone has more than one count but fewer than ten. The V call is TRBV6-5, the J call TRBJ1-2, with a weak D call TRBD1 (6 bases). The germline V gene has CDR1 MNHEY and CDR2 SVGAGI. CDR3 length: 13 amino acids. Trimming left V 6 bases short and J 7 bases short, with 15 bases between. CDR3 in amino acids: CASRKTGTSGYTF. The CDR3 DNA follows: TGTGCCAGCAGGAAAACAGGGACGAGTGGCTACACCTTC.

The chain has TRBV28 and TRBJ1-2, with TRBD1 as a possible D gene (6 bases). CDR3 size: 16 residues. V dropped 1 base and J dropped 2 bases, with 14 bases sitting between them. Per the germline V gene, CDR1 is MDHEN and CDR2 is SYDVKM. CDR3 nucleotides: TGTGCCAGCAGTTTATCTAGCCCCACAGGGAACTATGGCTACACCTTC. It encodes CASSLSSPTGNYGYTF.

The rearrangement joins TRBV4-2 to TRBJ1-2; D gene ambiguous. The germline gives CDR1 LGHNA, CDR2 YNFKEQ. The CDR3 contains 15 residues. V lost 4 bases and J lost 3, with 15 bases in between. CDR3 sequence (DNA): TGTGCCAGCAGCCTCACCCCCGGCCTTGACTATGGCTACACCTTC. This codes for CASSLTPGLDYGYTF.

This chain uses TRBV7-9 with TRBJ1-4; maybe TRBD1 (6 bases). V lost 1 base, J lost 8 bases, and 14 bases lay in between. The CDR3 has 15 residues. Germline CDR1 SEHNR, CDR2 FQNEAQ (reference sequence). DNA for the CDR3: TGTGCCAGCAGCTTAGTTCTGGGGGCGAAAGAAAAACTGTTTTTT. Translation: CASSLVLGAKEKLFF.

The chain is built from TRBV30 and TRBJ2-5; no clear D gene. Trimming stripped 3 bases from V and 1 base from J, with 15 bases between. Looked up from germline, CDR1 is GTSNPN and CDR2 is SVGIG (reference sequence). The CDR3 has 15 amino acids. CDR3 in amino acids: CAWSARLGPQETQYF. As DNA, the CDR3 is TGTGCCTGGAGCGCCCGCCTTGGACCCCAAGAGACCCAGTACTTC.